This T cell receptor beta chain derives from a study of early T cells in non-severe SARS-CoV-2 infection. Unique molecular identifiers were added to individual cDNA molecules. TCRdb re-called the 5' RACE reads with MiXCR, one entry per CDR3 protein. The sample holds roughly 69,000 distinct CDR3 sequences, approximately 9.2% seen once. Sequencing used whole blood, obtained at baseline. This receptor was taken from an adult who was a healthcare worker with PCR-confirmed SARS-CoV-2 infection or an uninfected control (not recorded which).

In nucleotides, the CDR3 is TGTGCCAGCAGCTTAGCCATCTCAGGACTAGCGGATCACACCGGGGAGCTGTTTTTT. Amino acid sequence: CASSLAISGLADHTGELFF. The genes are TRBV7-9 and TRBJ2-2; 10 bases line up with TRBD2. Germline values: CDR1 SEHNR, CDR2 FQNEAQ (reference sequence). The trim removed 0 bases at V and 3 bases at J, leaving 10 bases unmatched. The CDR3 is 19 residues long.